The T cell receptor beta chain under discussion was sequenced for a study of T-cell reconstitution after alpha-beta-depleted transplantation in children. In the case of this clonotype: Its antigen is not identified.

Germline V gene lookup returns CDR1 SGHAT and CDR2 FQDESV (reference sequence). Trimming cost V 8 bases and J 0 bases, with 26 bases left between them. The CDR3 covers 18 residues. Construction of the TCRbeta library involved unique molecular identifiers. TCRdb called the PCR reads again in MiXCR, with one record for every CDR3 protein. The table includes more than 400,000 distinct CDR3 sequences, roughly 44% detected once. Study results and limitations: Some patients' high day-60 TCRbeta diversity was traced to surviving recipient T cells and thymic progenitors. Counts and diversity of T cells one year after transplant came mostly from newly produced T cells. Reportedly, alpha-beta T cells present about two months post-transplant originated from several hundred expanded clones of graft origin.

V usage is TRBV11-1 and J usage is TRBJ2-7, with D perhaps being TRBD1 or TRBD2 (6 bases each). This sequence was found in a girl aged 2 to 9 with aplastic anemia, due to receive a stem cell transplant. This sample comprised PBMCs, obtained before TCRalphabeta/CD19-depleted stem cell transplant. The CDR3 sequence is CASGGGQSNSFSSYEQYF. The CDR3 DNA is TGTGCCAGCGGGGGAGGACAGTCCAACTCCTTCAGCTCCTACGAGCAGTACTTC.